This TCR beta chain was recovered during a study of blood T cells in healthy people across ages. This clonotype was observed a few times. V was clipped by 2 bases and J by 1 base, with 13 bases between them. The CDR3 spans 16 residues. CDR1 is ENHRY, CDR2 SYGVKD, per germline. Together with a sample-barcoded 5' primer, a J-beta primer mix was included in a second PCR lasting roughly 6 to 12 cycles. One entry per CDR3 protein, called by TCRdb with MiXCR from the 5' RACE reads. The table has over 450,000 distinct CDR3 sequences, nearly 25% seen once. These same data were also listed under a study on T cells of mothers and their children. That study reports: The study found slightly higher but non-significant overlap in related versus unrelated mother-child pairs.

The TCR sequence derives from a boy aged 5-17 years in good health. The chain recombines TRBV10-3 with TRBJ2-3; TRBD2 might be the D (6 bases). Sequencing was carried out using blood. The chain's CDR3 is CAISEGGTQGTDTQYF. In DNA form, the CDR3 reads TGTGCCATCAGTGAGGGAGGGACCCAGGGCACAGATACGCAGTATTTT.